This entry lists 20 T cell receptor beta chains sequenced from one sample in a study of blood T cells in healthy people across ages. With a J-beta primer mix and a sample-barcoded 5' primer, a second PCR ran roughly 6 to 12 cycles. TCRdb independently ran MiXCR on the 5' RACE reads; one entry per CDR3 protein. The data show about 1.4 million distinct CDR3 sequences, with almost 60% seen just once and over 5.5% held by the top ten. The sequenced sample was blood. The receptors derive from a man aged 18 to 35 in good health.

This rearrangement joins TRBV6-5 to TRBJ2-1, with TRBD2 matching 7 bases. Germline V lookup: CDR1 MNHEY, CDR2 SVGAGI. The junction had 8 bases not matched to a gene; V was cut back by 4 bases and J by 5 bases. The CDR3 sequence is 15 residues long. CDR3 bases: TGTGCCAGCAGTTCCCTCGCGGGGACTAACAATGAGCAGTTCTTC. Translation: CASSSLAGTNNEQFF.

This clonotype was picked up one time. This chain joins TRBV30 and TRBJ2-3, with a possible D match to TRBD2 (6 bases). Germline CDR1 reads GTSNPN; CDR2 reads SVGIG (reference sequence). The CDR3 contains 14 residues. Trimming took 5 bases from V and 2 from J, leaving 14 bases between them. CDR3 region: CAWEITGVTDTQYF. The CDR3 nucleotides are TGTGCCTGGGAAATTACGGGGGTCACAGATACGCAGTATTTT.

V usage is TRBV29-1 and J usage is TRBJ1-2; 9 nucleotides match TRBD1. The CDR3 has 16 amino acids. CDR1 and CDR2 from the germline V gene are SQVTM and ANQGSEA. The trim removed 7 bases at V and 5 bases at J, leaving 17 bases unmatched. The CDR3 DNA follows: TGCAGCGCTCTAATGCCGGGACAGGGAGCCTCTTATGGCTACACCTTC. Protein product: CSALMPGQGASYGYTF. The entire variable domain, with the rest obtained from reference TRBV29-1 and TRBJ1-2, is as follows: SAVISQKPSRDICQRGTSLTIQCQVDSQVTMMFWYRQQPGQSLTLIATANQGSEATYESGFVIDKFPISRPNLTFSTLTVSNMSPEDSSIYLCSALMPGQGASYGYTFGSGTRLTVV.

This clonotype has a handful of counts. This sequence joins TRBV14 and TRBJ1-2; 8 nucleotides match TRBD1. This CDR3 comprises 13 residues. Germline values: CDR1 SGHDN, CDR2 FVKESK. J gave up 2 bases and V 6 bases, and 2 bases lay outside the gene matches. CDR3 nucleotides: TGTGCCAGCAGGCGGACAGGGAACTATGGCTACACCTTC. Protein: CASRRTGNYGYTF.

The chain couples TRBV29-1 to TRBJ2-7; TRBD1 aligns across 8 bases. Germline V lookup: CDR1 SQVTM, CDR2 ANQGSEA. This CDR3 is built from 12 residues. V gave up 6 bases and J gave up 6 bases; unmatched junction bases: 7. CDR3 sequence (DNA): TGCAGCGTGACAGGGGAAGAAGGCGAGCAGTACTTC. It codes for CSVTGEEGEQYF.

V usage is TRBV3-1 and J usage is TRBJ1-3, with D perhaps TRBD1 (5 bases). V was clipped by 4 bases and J by 0 bases, with 16 bases between them. Germline CDR1 and CDR2: LGHDT and YNNKEL (reference sequence). The CDR3 loop spans 17 amino acids. The CDR3: CASSLGVLPYSGNTIYF. The CDR3 DNA follows: TGTGCCAGCAGCCTGGGGGTCCTCCCTTACTCTGGAAACACCATATATTTT.

In this sample, this clonotype turned up a few times. The chain links TRBV5-1 to TRBJ2-7; TRBD1 matches 7 bases. The germline V gene encodes CDR1 SGHRS and CDR2 YFSETQ. This CDR3 comprises 16 residues. Trimming at V came to 4 bases and at J to 2 bases, leaving 12 bases not matched to a gene. CDR3 amino acids: CASSINPGGATYEQYF. The CDR3 nucleotides are TGCGCCAGCAGCATAAACCCAGGGGGAGCGACCTACGAGCAGTACTTC.

The V call is TRBV4-1, the J call TRBJ2-1; TRBD2 matches at 8 bases. V was pared by 1 base and J by 4 bases, with 6 bases of the junction left unmatched. The CDR3 covers 16 residues. Germline V gene data show CDR1 as MGHRA and CDR2 as YSYEKL. The CDR3 DNA is TGCGCCAGCAGCCAAGGGACTAGCAGGACGTACAATGAGCAGTTCTTC. Translated: CASSQGTSRTYNEQFF.

This clonotype was counted between two and nine times. The V gene is TRBV29-1, the J gene TRBJ2-5; D possibly corresponds to TRBD2 (6 bases). Germline lookup yields CDR1 SQVTM and CDR2 ANQGSEA. The CDR3 runs to 15 residues. V lost 3 bases to trimming and J lost 5 bases, with 19 bases between them. The CDR3 reads CSVDGHQEGQETQYF. CDR3 nucleotides: TGCAGCGTTGATGGACACCAGGAGGGCCAGGAGACCCAGTACTTC.

This clonotype was observed a handful of times. V gene TRBV29-1 combines with J gene TRBJ2-3; D is undetermined. Germline V gene data show CDR1 as SQVTM and CDR2 as ANQGSEA. CDR3 length: 13 amino acids. V gave up 7 bases and J gave up 2 bases, with 13 bases separating them. The CDR3 spells CSASSSATDTQYF. The DNA of the CDR3 is TGCAGCGCTTCTTCGTCGGCCACAGATACGCAGTATTTT.

This clonotype has a count of ten or more. V gene TRBV12-3 or TRBV12-4 combines with J gene TRBJ2-5; no clear D gene. This CDR3 is built from 11 residues. V gave up 3 bases and J gave up 7 bases, with 6 bases separating them. CDR3 loop: CASSLGGTQYF. The CDR3 DNA reads as TGTGCCAGCAGTTTGGGTGGGACCCAGTACTTC.

The V call is TRBV11-2, the J call TRBJ2-1, with 15 nucleotides matching TRBD2. CDR1 is SGHAT, CDR2 FQNNGV, per germline. This CDR3 is 21 amino acids long. Trimming at V came to 1 base and at J to 9 bases, leaving 19 bases not matched to a gene. This CDR3 reads CASSLVLDGLAGGIGWCEQFF. The CDR3 DNA reads TGTGCCAGCAGCTTAGTCTTAGATGGACTAGCGGGGGGGATAGGATGGTGTGAGCAGTTCTTC.

The V gene is TRBV4-3, the J gene TRBJ2-1, with TRBD1 as a possible D gene (5 bases). V was trimmed by 3 bases and J by 4 bases, leaving 13 bases between them. Germline V lookup: CDR1 LGHNA, CDR2 YSLEER. The CDR3 runs to 15 residues. The CDR3 region is CASSQGNRLYNEQFF. CDR3 bases: TGCGCCAGCAGCCAGGGGAACAGGTTATACAATGAGCAGTTCTTC.

The DNA of the CDR3 is TGTGCCAGCAGCTTAGGTTATCTAGCGGGGGCCGCAGAGACAGATACGCAGTATTTT. It encodes CASSLGYLAGAAETDTQYF. The J gene is TRBJ2-3, the V gene TRBV7-2; 10 positions agree with TRBD2. V was pared by 1 base and J by 3 bases, with 13 bases of the junction left unmatched. The CDR3 length is 19 residues. Germline CDR1 reads SGHTA; CDR2 reads FQGNSA. The complete variable domain, with remaining parts taken from reference TRBV7-2 and TRBJ2-3, reads GAGVSQSPSNKVTEKGKDVELRCDPISGHTALYWYRQSLGQGLEFLIYFQGNSAPDKSGLPSDRFSAERTGGSVSTLTIQRTQQEDSAVYLCASSLGYLAGAAETDTQYFGPGTRLTVL.

The chain is built from TRBV15 and TRBJ2-2; D unresolved. The ends were cut back, 8 bases at V and 5 bases at J, with 21 bases in the middle. Germline CDR1 reads LNHNV; CDR2 reads YYDKDF (reference sequence). There are 16 residues in the CDR3. CDR3 loop: CATEAPDSSGTGELFF. The CDR3 bases are TGTGCCACCGAGGCCCCAGACTCATCTGGGACCGGGGAGCTGTTTTTT.

J is TRBJ2-5 and V is TRBV6-1, with 9 nucleotides matching TRBD2. The CDR3 contains 14 residues. From germline, CDR1 is MNHNS and CDR2 SASEGT. V shed 2 bases, J shed 5 bases, and the junction held 3 bases outside the gene matches. For the CDR3, the DNA is TGTGCCAGCAGTGAATGGACTAGCGAGGAGACCCAGTACTTC. Its protein product is CASSEWTSEETQYF.

This clonotype was counted at least ten times. The chain is built from TRBV29-1 and TRBJ2-5; D gene ambiguous. Germline CDR1 SQVTM, CDR2 ANQGSEA. The V end lost 2 bases, the J end lost 5 bases, and 6 bases lay between the germline ends. The CDR3 is 11 residues long. The CDR3 reads CSVENGETQYF. CDR3 nucleotide sequence: TGCAGCGTTGAAAACGGGGAGACCCAGTACTTC.

V usage is TRBV12-3 or TRBV12-4 and J usage is TRBJ1-1; 7 bases map to TRBD1. The trim removed 6 bases at V and 5 bases at J, leaving 9 bases unmatched. This CDR3 region has 14 residues. The CDR3 loop reads CASRTRQGRTEAFF. Written as DNA, the CDR3 is TGTGCCAGCAGGACACGACAGGGTAGGACTGAAGCTTTCTTT.

This chain links TRBV7-2 with TRBJ2-1; D is undetermined. The CDR3 consists of 13 residues. Per germline, CDR1 SGHTA and CDR2 FQGNSA. Between the trimmed V and J ends, which lost 5 bases and 3 bases, there was a span of 8 bases. DNA for the CDR3: TGTGCCAGCAGCCAAAACTTCTACAATGAGCAGTTCTTC. It encodes CASSQNFYNEQFF.

This clonotype was detected a few times. The rearrangement joins TRBV7-9 to TRBJ2-7; the D is unclear. In germline, CDR1 is SEHNR, CDR2 FQNEAQ (reference sequence). There are 13 residues in the CDR3. Trimming cost V 5 bases and J 5 bases, with 13 bases left between them. The CDR3 loop reads CASSDIGQNEQYF. The CDR3 nucleotides are TGTGCCAGCAGCGATATTGGGCAAAACGAGCAGTACTTC.